The next 27 T cell receptor beta chains were all read from a single sample in a study of metastatic and nonmetastatic thyroid tumors. TCRdb re-called the PCR reads with MiXCR. The table shows 9,000 to 15,000 clones, with 32% occurring only once. Thyroid surgery was preceded by no treatment in any patient. Sample: tumor tissue. The receptors come from a female donor with papillary thyroid cancer or a benign thyroid nodule (not recorded which). Some clones in this sample may be carry-over from other donors' samples.

The chain has TRBV4-1 and TRBJ2-7, with D possibly being TRBD2 (5 bases). Trimming stripped 0 bases from V and 3 bases from J, with 6 bases between. The CDR3 sequence is 13 residues long. Germline-derived CDR1 and CDR2 are MGHRA and YSYEKL. DNA of the CDR3: TGCGCCAGCAGCCAAGAAGCGGTCTACGAGCAGTACTTC. As protein: CASSQEAVYEQYF.

Comments on this clone: Being one base from a much bigger clone, this may be a read error. This rearrangement joins TRBV18 to TRBJ2-2; possible D gene TRBD2, 6 bases. The CDR3 runs 18 residues. The germline CDR1 and CDR2 sequences are KGHSH and LQKENI. The V gene lost 2 bases and the J gene lost 6 bases, with 22 bases spanning the gap. The CDR3 here is CASSPSAGHGTGAGELFF. The CDR3 DNA sequence: TGTGCCAGCTCACCAAGCGCTGGGCATGGGACGGGAGCCGGGGAGCTGTTTTTT.

As for this clone: This may be a read error: a much more frequent sequence differs by one nucleotide. The CDR3 nucleotides are TGTGCCAGTAAGGAAACTATCGGGATCCCCGCCGGGGAGCTGTTTTTT. Protein: CASKETIGIPAGELFF. The genes are TRBV19 and TRBJ2-2, with D possibly TRBD2 on 5 matching bases. Trimming removed 7 bases from V and 6 bases from J, with 21 bases in between. Germline V CDR1 and CDR2: LNHDA, SQIVND (reference sequence). The CDR3 extends over 16 amino acids. The full variable domain, completed using reference TRBV19 and TRBJ2-2, is DGGITQSPKYLFRKEGQNVTLSCEQNLNHDAMYWYRQDPGQGLRLIYYSQIVNDFQKGDIAEGYSVSREKKESFPLTVTSAQKNPTAFYLCASKETIGIPAGELFFGEGSRLTVL.

The chain links TRBV4-1 to TRBJ1-6; D not resolved. The CDR3 covers 15 residues. Deletions cut 0 bases from V and 0 bases from J, with 3 bases between. Germline V gene sequence: CDR1 MGHRA, CDR2 YSYEKL. CDR3 nucleotide sequence: TGCGCCAGCAGCCAAGAGACCTCCTATAATTCACCCCTCCACTTT. Protein: CASSQETSYNSPLHF.

V and J are TRBV18 and TRBJ1-1; maybe TRBD1 (6 bases). Germline assignment: CDR1 KGHSH and CDR2 LQKENI. The V end lost 6 bases, the J end lost 11 bases, and 19 bases lay between the germline ends. CDR3 length: 13 residues. The CDR3 protein is CASSLDRSGVAFF. CDR3 in DNA: TGTGCCAGCTCTCTCGACAGGAGTGGGGTTGCTTTCTTT.

This clone is classed as medium-sized. The V call is TRBV7-9, the J call TRBJ2-5; D call uncertain. The CDR3 has 12 residues. Germline V CDR1 and CDR2: SEHNR, FQNEAQ (reference sequence). Trimming cost V 4 bases and J 0 bases, with 3 bases left between them. The chain's CDR3 is CASSSYQETQYF. DNA for the CDR3: TGTGCCAGCAGCTCCTACCAAGAGACCCAGTACTTC.

A note on this clone: One junction end does not reproduce the germline sequence, and a read error may be involved. This sequence joins TRBV11-3 and TRBJ1-1; unclear D gene. The CDR3 sequence is 11 residues long. From germline, CDR1 is SGHNT and CDR2 YENEEA. CDR3 sequence: CASSLTGESFF. CDR3 DNA: TGTGCTAGCAGCCTAACCGGGGAATCTTTCTTT.

This chain uses TRBV10-3 with TRBJ2-3; the match to TRBD2 covers 13 bases. With 6 bases clipped from V and 2 bases from J, the junction kept 11 bases outside the gene matches. The length of the CDR3 is 18 residues. Germline-derived CDR1 and CDR2 are ENHRY and SYGVKD. The CDR3 region is CAISARGGLAGITDTQYF. In DNA, the CDR3 is TGTGCCATCAGCGCGAGAGGGGGACTAGCGGGAATCACAGATACGCAGTATTTT.

This clone is categorized as large. The chain joins TRBV19 to TRBJ2-5; D is possibly TRBD2 (6 bases). Trimming left V 5 bases short and J 2 bases short, with 9 bases between. Germline V lookup: CDR1 LNHDA, CDR2 SQIVND (reference sequence). The CDR3 sequence is 13 residues long. The CDR3 region is CASSAGLQETQYF. DNA for the CDR3: TGTGCCAGTAGTGCGGGACTGCAAGAGACCCAGTACTTC.

This clone came up many times. The gene calls are TRBV20-1 and TRBJ2-5; 8 bases line up with TRBD2. Germline assignment: CDR1 DFQATT and CDR2 SNEGSKA (reference sequence). The CDR3 has 15 residues. J lost 6 bases, V lost 5 bases, and 14 bases had no gene match. In DNA form, the CDR3 reads TGCAGTGCTCTCGGACTAGCCCTCGGGTTGCAGACCCAGTACTTC. It yields the protein CSALGLALGLQTQYF.

This clone was counted ten times or more. The CDR3 sequence: CSAPTGTSTDTQYF. The CDR3 DNA reads TGCAGTGCTCCTACAGGGACTAGCACAGATACGCAGTATTTT. The chain is built from TRBV20-1 and TRBJ2-3, with D possibly being TRBD1 or TRBD2 (6 bases each). The CDR3 extends over 14 amino acids. Trimming pared 5 bases from V and 0 bases from J, leaving 12 bases between. Per germline, CDR1 DFQATT and CDR2 SNEGSKA (reference sequence).

This clone came up a few times. In DNA, the CDR3 is TGTGCCAGCAGTTACGGGACGCAGGGTAATGAGCAGTTCTTC. Translated, it gives CASSYGTQGNEQFF. V is TRBV6-2 or TRBV6-3 and J is TRBJ2-1, with D possibly called TRBD1 or TRBD2 (5 bases each). In germline, CDR1 is MNHEY, CDR2 SVGEGT. The CDR3 covers 14 residues. Trimming shortened V by 2 bases and J by 7 bases, and 12 bases separated the two germline ends.

V gene TRBV28 combines with J gene TRBJ2-7; tentatively, D is TRBD2 (6 bases). CDR1 and CDR2 (germline): MDHEN, SYDVKM. The CDR3 is 12 amino acids. Trimming removed 5 bases from V and 9 bases from J, with 14 bases in between. The CDR3 DNA reads as TGTGCCAGCAGTGATCGGGGACTCGGGCAGTACTTC. It translates to CASSDRGLGQYF.

A few counts support this clone. The junction departs from the called germline gene at one end, perhaps through a read error. The chain is built from TRBV6-1 and TRBJ1-1; TRBD1 is a possible D gene (6 bases). This CDR3 contains 13 residues. Looked up from germline, CDR1 is MNHNS and CDR2 is SASEGT. CDR3 sequence: CASSPDRSTEALF. CDR3 in DNA: TGTGCCAGCAGCCCCGACAGGTCAACTGAAGCTTTATTT.

The chain is built from TRBV3-1 and TRBJ2-7, with 8 bases matching TRBD2. The CDR3 covers 14 residues. The germline V gene has CDR1 LGHDT and CDR2 YNNKEL (reference sequence). V dropped 4 bases and J dropped 0; count of bases not matched to a gene: 2. CDR3 DNA: TGTGCCAGCAGCCTAGCGGGACCCTCCTACGAGCAGTACTTC. It codes for CASSLAGPSYEQYF.

V is TRBV20-1 and J is TRBJ1-1; a weak D match, TRBD1 (5 bases). The germline V and J ends were trimmed by 4 bases and 1 base, with 10 bases remaining between them. The CDR3 has 13 residues. CDR1 and CDR2 from the germline V gene are DFQATT and SNEGSKA (reference sequence). The CDR3 loop is CSATGGENTEAFF. The CDR3 coding sequence is TGCAGTGCTACTGGGGGGGAGAACACTGAAGCTTTCTTT.

V is TRBV20-1 and J is TRBJ2-2; 8 nucleotides line up with TRBD2. CDR1 is DFQATT and CDR2 is SNEGSKA in the germline V gene (reference sequence). This CDR3 has 16 residues. The ends lost 7 bases at V and 3 bases at J; junction bases unmatched: 13. CDR3 sequence (DNA): TGCAGTGTTAGCGGGGAAAATCAGACACACACCGGGGAGCTGTTTTTT. Translated, it gives CSVSGENQTHTGELFF.

The table lists this clone with many counts. The V gene is TRBV11-3, the J gene TRBJ2-2; unclear D gene. This CDR3 is 14 amino acids long. Trimming cost V 0 bases and J 7 bases, with 9 bases left between them. In germline, CDR1 is SGHNT, CDR2 YENEEA. This chain's CDR3 is CASSLDHPVGELFF. In nucleotides, the CDR3 is TGTGCCAGCAGCTTAGATCACCCGGTCGGGGAGCTGTTTTTT.

By share, this clone counts as hyperexpanded. V and J are TRBV13 and TRBJ2-1; 12 nucleotides line up with TRBD2. Germline trimming cut 5 bases from V and 5 bases from J; bases unmatched to any gene: 7. The CDR3 consists of 16 residues. The germline V gene encodes CDR1 PRHDT and CDR2 FYEKMQ (reference sequence). CDR3: CASSPWTSGTNNEQFF. CDR3 nucleotides: TGTGCCAGCAGCCCCTGGACTAGCGGGACGAACAATGAGCAGTTCTTC.

This clone was found many times. A much more abundant neighbour one base away suggests this may be a read error. The chain links TRBV5-1 to TRBJ1-1, with D uncertain. The ends were cut back, 1 base at V and 0 bases at J, with 7 bases in the middle. The CDR3 loop spans 14 amino acids. The germline gives CDR1 SGHRS, CDR2 YFSETQ. The CDR3 here is CASSLIEMNTEAFF. CDR3 in DNA: TGCGCCAGCAGCTTGATAGAAATGAACACTGAAGCTTTCTTT.

This clone has a count of ten or more. V is TRBV6-5 and J is TRBJ2-1, with D perhaps matching TRBD2 (5 bases). The CDR3 runs to 15 residues. Trimming cost V 2 bases and J 6 bases, with 14 bases left between them. CDR1 MNHEY and CDR2 SVGAGI come from the germline V gene. CDR3 sequence: CASSYLPLDFNEQFF. CDR3 DNA sequence: TGTGCCAGCAGTTACCTGCCCCTGGACTTCAATGAGCAGTTCTTC.

Many counts were recorded for this clone. A much larger clone differs from this one at a single base, so this may be a read error. The gene calls are TRBV25-1 and TRBJ1-4, with D hard to call. Looked up from germline, CDR1 is MGHDK and CDR2 is SYGVNS. CDR3 size: 15 residues. The ends were cut back, 4 bases at V and 7 bases at J, with 16 bases in the middle. DNA for the CDR3: TGTGCCAGCAGTGGAAGCGGGCCATCTGGTGAAAAACTGTTTTTT. It specifies CASSGSGPSGEKLFF.

The table lists this clone with many counts. The rearrangement links TRBV5-4 to TRBJ1-1; TRBD1 is a possible D gene (6 bases). V gave up 4 bases and J gave up 1 base, with 11 bases separating them. Germline V gene lookup returns CDR1 SGHNT and CDR2 YYREEE (reference sequence). The CDR3 totals 14 residues. The CDR3 region has the DNA TGTGCCAGCAGCCCTCAGGGGTGGAACACTGAAGCTTTCTTT. The encoded protein is CASSPQGWNTEAFF. Full variable domain (rest looked up from reference TRBV5-4 and TRBJ1-1): ETGVTQSPTHLIKTRGQQVTLRCSSQSGHNTVSWYQQALGQGPQFIFQYYREEENGRGNFPPRFSGLQFPNYSSELNVNALELDDSALYLCASSPQGWNTEAFFGQGTRLTVV.

The chain links TRBV20-1 to TRBJ2-1; D is ambiguous. The ends were cut back, 2 bases at V and 7 bases at J, with 15 bases in the middle. The CDR3 sequence is 14 residues long. Germline-derived CDR1 and CDR2 are DFQATT and SNEGSKA (reference sequence). Here the CDR3 DNA reads TGCAGTGCTAGATATCGTAATCAGTGGAATGAGCAGTTCTTC. Amino acids: CSARYRNQWNEQFF.

By sample share, this clone is medium-sized. The chain joins TRBV5-1 to TRBJ2-7; TRBD2 might be the D (5 bases). Germline lookup yields CDR1 SGHRS and CDR2 YFSETQ. CDR3 length: 13 residues. Trimming removed 5 bases at V and 1 base at J, with 10 bases between. In DNA, the CDR3 is TGCGCCAGCAGTTCCTCGGGGTCCTACGAGCAGTACTTC. Its protein is CASSSSGSYEQYF. Combining the CDR3 with reference TRBV5-1 and TRBJ2-7 gives the whole variable domain KAGVTQTPRYLIKTRGQQVTLSCSPISGHRSVSWYQQTPGQGLQFLFEYFSETQRNKGNFPGRFSGRQFSNSRSEMNVSTLELGDSALYLCASSSSGSYEQYFGPGTRLTVT.

This chain joins TRBV5-1 and TRBJ1-2; 7 bases map to TRBD1. The CDR3 consists of 13 residues. The germline V gene has CDR1 SGHRS and CDR2 YFSETQ. V lost 4 bases to trimming and J lost 7 bases; unmatched junction nucleotides: 7. The CDR3 nucleotides read TGCGCCAGCAGCGGGGAGGGGGCTTCTGGCTACACCTTC. Translated: CASSGEGASGYTF.

This clone was seen many times. The chain has TRBV20-1 and TRBJ2-7, with D perhaps TRBD1 (6 bases). Trimming cost V 6 bases and J 5 bases, with 17 bases left between them. The germline CDR1 and CDR2 sequences are DFQATT and SNEGSKA (reference sequence). This CDR3 has 13 residues. CDR3 sequence: CSALEGAGDEQYF. As DNA, the CDR3 is TGCAGTGCCCTCGAGGGCGCAGGGGACGAGCAGTACTTC.